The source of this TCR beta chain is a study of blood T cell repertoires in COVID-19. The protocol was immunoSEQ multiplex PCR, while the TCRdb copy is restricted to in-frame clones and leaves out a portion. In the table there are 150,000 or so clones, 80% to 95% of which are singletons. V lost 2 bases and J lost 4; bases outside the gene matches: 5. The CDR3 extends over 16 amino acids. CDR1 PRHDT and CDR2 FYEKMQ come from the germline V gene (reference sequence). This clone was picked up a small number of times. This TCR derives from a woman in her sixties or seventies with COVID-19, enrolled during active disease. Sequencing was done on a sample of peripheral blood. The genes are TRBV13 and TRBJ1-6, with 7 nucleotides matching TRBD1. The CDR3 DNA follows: TGTGCCAGCAGCTTAAGGACAGGTTCTTATAATTCACCCCTCCACTTT. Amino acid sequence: CASSLRTGSYNSPLHF.